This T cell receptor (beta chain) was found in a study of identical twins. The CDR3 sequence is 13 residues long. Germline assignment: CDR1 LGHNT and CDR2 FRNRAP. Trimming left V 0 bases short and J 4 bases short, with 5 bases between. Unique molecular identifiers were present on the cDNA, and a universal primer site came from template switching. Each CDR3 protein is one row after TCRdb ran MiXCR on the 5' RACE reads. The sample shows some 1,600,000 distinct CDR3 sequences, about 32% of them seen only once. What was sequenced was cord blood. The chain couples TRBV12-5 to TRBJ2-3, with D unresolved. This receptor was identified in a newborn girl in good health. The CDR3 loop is CASGLVRADTQYF. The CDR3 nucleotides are TGTGCTAGTGGTTTGGTACGGGCAGATACGCAGTATTTT.